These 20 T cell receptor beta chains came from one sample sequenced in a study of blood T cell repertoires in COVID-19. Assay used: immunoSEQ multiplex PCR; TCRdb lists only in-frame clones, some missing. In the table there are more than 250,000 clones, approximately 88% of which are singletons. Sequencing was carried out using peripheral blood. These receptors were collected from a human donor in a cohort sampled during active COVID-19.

The CDR3 sequence is CASTKSGSGYEQYF. The DNA of the CDR3 is TGTGCCAGCACCAAGAGTGGTAGCGGCTACGAGCAGTACTTC. The chain is built from TRBV21-1 and TRBJ2-7; TRBD2 was called by the table and not checked on the DNA. TRBV21-1 is classified as a pseudogene. The CDR3 length is 14 residues.

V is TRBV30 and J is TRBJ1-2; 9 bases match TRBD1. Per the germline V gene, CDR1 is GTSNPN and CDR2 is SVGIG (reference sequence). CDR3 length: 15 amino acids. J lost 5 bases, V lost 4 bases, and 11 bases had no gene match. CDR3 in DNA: TGTGCCTGGATCATTACAGGGGGCGCTGGGTATGGCTACACCTTC. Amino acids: CAWIITGGAGYGYTF.

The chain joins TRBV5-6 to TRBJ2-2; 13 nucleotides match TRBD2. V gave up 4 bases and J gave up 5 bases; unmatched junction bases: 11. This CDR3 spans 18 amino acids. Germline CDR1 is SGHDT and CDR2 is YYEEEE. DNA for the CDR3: TGTGCCAGCAGCGATTGGACTAGCGGGGGTTGGACGACCGGGGAGCTGTTTTTT. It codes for CASSDWTSGGWTTGELFF.

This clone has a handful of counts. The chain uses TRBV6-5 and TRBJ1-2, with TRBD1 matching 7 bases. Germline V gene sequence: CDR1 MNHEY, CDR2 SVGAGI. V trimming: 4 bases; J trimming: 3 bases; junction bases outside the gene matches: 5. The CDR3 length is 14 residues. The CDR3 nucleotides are TGTGCCAGCAGTTCCCTAGGACAGGACTATGGCTACACCTTC. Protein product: CASSSLGQDYGYTF.

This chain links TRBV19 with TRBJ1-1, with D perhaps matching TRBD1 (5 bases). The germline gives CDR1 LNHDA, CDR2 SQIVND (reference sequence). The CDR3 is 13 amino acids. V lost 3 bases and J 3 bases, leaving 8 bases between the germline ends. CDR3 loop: CASSINRYTEAFF. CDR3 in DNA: TGTGCCAGTAGTATCAACAGGTACACTGAAGCTTTCTTT. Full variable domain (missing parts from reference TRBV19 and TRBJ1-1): DGGITQSPKYLFRKEGQNVTLSCEQNLNHDAMYWYRQDPGQGLRLIYYSQIVNDFQKGDIAEGYSVSREKKESFPLTVTSAQKNPTAFYLCASSINRYTEAFFGQGTRLTVV.

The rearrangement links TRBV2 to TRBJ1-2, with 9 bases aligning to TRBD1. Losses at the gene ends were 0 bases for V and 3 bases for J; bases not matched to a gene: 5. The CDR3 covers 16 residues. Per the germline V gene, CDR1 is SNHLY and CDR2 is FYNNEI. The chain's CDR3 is CASSEALRDRDYGYTF. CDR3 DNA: TGTGCCAGCAGTGAAGCGCTTCGGGACAGGGACTATGGCTACACCTTC.

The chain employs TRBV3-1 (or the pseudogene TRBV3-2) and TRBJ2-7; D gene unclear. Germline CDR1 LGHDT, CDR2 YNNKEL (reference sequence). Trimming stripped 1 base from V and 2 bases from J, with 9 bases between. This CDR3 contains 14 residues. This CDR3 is CASSQGSPAYEQYF. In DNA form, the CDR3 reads TGTGCCAGCAGCCAAGGTTCTCCCGCCTACGAGCAGTACTTC.

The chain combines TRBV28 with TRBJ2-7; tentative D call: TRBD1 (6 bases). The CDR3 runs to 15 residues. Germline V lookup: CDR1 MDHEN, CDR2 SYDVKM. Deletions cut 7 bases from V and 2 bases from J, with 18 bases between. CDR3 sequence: CASTTAPKGAYEQYF. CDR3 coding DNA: TGTGCCAGCACCACCGCCCCAAAGGGGGCCTACGAGCAGTACTTC.

The chain's CDR3 is CATSRGEGPGGYF. CDR3 DNA sequence: TGTGCCACCAGCAGAGGGGAGGGGCCTGGGGGATACTTC. The J gene is TRBJ2-7, the V gene TRBV15, with 7 nucleotides matching TRBD2. V dropped 1 base and J dropped 13; count of bases not matched to a gene: 10. This CDR3 has 13 amino acids. Germline CDR1 is LNHNV and CDR2 is YYDKDF (reference sequence).

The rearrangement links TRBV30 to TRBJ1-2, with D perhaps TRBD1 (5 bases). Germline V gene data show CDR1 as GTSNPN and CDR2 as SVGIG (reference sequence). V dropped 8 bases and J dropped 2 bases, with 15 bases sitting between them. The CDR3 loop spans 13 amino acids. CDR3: CATTPGLNYGYTF. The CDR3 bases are TGTGCCACCACTCCGGGACTGAACTATGGCTACACCTTC. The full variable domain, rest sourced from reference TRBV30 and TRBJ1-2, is SQTIHQWPATLVQPVGSPLSLECTVEGTSNPNLYWYRQAAGRGLQLLFYSVGIGQISSEVPQNLSASRPQDRQFILSSKKLLLSDSGFYLCATTPGLNYGYTFGSGTRLTVV.

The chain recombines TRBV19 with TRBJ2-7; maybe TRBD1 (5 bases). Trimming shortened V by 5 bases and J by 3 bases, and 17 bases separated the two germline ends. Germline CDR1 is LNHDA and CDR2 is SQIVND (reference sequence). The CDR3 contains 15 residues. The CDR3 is CASSPQTAIFYEQYF. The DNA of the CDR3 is TGTGCCAGTAGTCCCCAGACAGCGATCTTCTACGAGCAGTACTTC. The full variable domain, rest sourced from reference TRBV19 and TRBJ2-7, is DGGITQSPKYLFRKEGQNVTLSCEQNLNHDAMYWYRQDPGQGLRLIYYSQIVNDFQKGDIAEGYSVSREKKESFPLTVTSAQKNPTAFYLCASSPQTAIFYEQYFGPGTRLTVT.

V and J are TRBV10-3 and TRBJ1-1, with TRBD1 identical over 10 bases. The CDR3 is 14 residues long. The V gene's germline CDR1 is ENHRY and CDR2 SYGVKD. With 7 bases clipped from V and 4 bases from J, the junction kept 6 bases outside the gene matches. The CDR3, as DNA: TGTGCCATCATAGGGGACAGGGGACCCACTGAAGCTTTCTTT. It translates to CAIIGDRGPTEAFF.

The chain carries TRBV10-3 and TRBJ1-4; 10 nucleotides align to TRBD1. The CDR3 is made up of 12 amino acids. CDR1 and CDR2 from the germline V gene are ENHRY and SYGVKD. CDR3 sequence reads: CEGDRGNEKLFF. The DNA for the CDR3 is TGTGAGGGGGACAGGGGAAATGAAAAACTGTTTTTT.

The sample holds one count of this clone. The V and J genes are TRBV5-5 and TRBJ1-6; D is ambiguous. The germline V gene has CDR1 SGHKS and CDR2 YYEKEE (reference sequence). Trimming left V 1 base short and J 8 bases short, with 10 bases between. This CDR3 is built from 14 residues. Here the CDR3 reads CASSLFSPDSPLHF. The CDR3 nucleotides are TGTGCCAGCAGCTTGTTTTCTCCTGATTCACCCCTCCACTTT.

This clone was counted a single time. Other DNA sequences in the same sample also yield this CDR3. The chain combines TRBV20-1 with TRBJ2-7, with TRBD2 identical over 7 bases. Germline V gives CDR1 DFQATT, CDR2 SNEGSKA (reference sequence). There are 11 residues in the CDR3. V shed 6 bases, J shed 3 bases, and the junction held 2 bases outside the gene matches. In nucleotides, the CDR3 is TGCAGTGCGCGGACTAGCTACGAGCAGTACTTC. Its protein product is CSARTSYEQYF.

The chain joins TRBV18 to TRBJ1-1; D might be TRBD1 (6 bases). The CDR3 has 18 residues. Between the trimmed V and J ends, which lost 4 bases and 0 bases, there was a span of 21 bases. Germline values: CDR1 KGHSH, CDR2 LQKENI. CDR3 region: CASSLRQAAAQMNTEAFF. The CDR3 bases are TGTGCCAGCTCACTTCGACAGGCAGCAGCACAAATGAACACTGAAGCTTTCTTT. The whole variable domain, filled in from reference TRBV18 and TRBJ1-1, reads NAGVMQNPRHLVRRRGQEARLRCSPMKGHSHVYWYRQLPEEGLKFMVYLQKENIIDESGMPKERFSAEFPKEGPSILRIQQVVRGDSAAYFCASSLRQAAAQMNTEAFFGQGTRLTVV.

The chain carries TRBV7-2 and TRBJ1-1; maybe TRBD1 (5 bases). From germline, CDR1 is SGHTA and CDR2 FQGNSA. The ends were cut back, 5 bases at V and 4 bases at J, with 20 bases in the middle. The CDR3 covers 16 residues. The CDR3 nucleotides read TGTGCCAGCAGCCATTCACGGGGGGAGTTTATCACTGAAGCTTTCTTT. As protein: CASSHSRGEFITEAFF.

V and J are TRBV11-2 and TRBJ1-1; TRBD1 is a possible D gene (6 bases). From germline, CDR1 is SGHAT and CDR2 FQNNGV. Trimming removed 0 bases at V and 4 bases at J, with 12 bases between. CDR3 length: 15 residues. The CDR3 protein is CASSLDARGGTEAFF. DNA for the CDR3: TGTGCCAGCAGCTTAGATGCCAGGGGTGGCACTGAAGCTTTCTTT.

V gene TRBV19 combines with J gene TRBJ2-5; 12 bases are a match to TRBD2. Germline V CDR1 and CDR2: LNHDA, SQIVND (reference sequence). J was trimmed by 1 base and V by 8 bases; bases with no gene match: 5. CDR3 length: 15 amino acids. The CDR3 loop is CASRLAGDLQETQYF. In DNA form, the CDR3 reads TGTGCCAGTCGACTAGCGGGGGACCTCCAAGAGACCCAGTACTTC.

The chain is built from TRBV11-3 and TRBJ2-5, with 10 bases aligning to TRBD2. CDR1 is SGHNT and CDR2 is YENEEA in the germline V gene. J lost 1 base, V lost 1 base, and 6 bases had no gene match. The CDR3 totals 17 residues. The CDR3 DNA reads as TGTGCCAGCAGCTTAGGGAGACTAGCGGGCCCCCAAGAGACCCAGTACTTC. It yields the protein CASSLGRLAGPQETQYF.